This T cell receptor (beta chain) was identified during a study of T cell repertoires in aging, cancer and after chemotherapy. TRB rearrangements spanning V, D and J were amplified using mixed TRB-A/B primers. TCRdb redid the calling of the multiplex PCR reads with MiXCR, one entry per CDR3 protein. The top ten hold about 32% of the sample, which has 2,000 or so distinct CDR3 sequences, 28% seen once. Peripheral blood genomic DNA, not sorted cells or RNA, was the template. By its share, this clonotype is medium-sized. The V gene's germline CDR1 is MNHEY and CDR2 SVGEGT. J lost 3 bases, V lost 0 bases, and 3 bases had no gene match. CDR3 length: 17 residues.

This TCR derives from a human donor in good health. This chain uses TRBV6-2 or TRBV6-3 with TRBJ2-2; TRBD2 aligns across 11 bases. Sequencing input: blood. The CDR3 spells CASSYSPGLADTGELFF. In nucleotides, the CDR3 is TGTGCCAGCAGTTACTCTCCGGGACTAGCGGACACCGGGGAGCTGTTTTTT.